These T cell receptor beta chains were read from a single sample in a study of regulatory T cells in long-lasting Graves disease. TCRdb re-derived calls from the multiplex PCR reads in MiXCR, one entry per CDR3 protein. The data hold roughly 420,000 distinct CDR3 sequences, with about a sixth observed a single time. The input for sequencing was peripheral blood mononuclear cells (PBMCs), taken at new diagnosis, from a patient treated with antithyroid drugs. Every receptor here comes from a female donor with Graves disease. The CDR3 runs from the conserved cysteine through the conserved F or W. The D gene is left open where the match is weak. A clone size is listed for some rows: how often the clone was seen (once, few, many), or a class if it is expanded.

v_gene: TRBV7-9; abundance: .; d_gene: TRBD2; j_gene: TRBJ2-1; CDR3nt: TGTGCCAGCAGCCAGACTAGCGGGAGGAACAATGAGCAGTTCTTC; CDR3aa: CASSQTSGRNNEQFF
v_gene: TRBV28; abundance: .; d_gene: .; j_gene: TRBJ2-7; CDR3nt: TGTGCCAGCAGGGGCCCAGGGGAGTACGAGCAGTACTTC; CDR3aa: CASRGPGEYEQYF
v_gene: TRBV5-1; abundance: few; d_gene: TRBD1; j_gene: TRBJ2-2; CDR3nt: TGCGCCAGCAGCGGATCCGGGACAGTGGCGAACACCGGGGAGCTGTTTTTT; CDR3aa: CASSGSGTVANTGELFF
v_gene: TRBV4-3; abundance: .; d_gene: .; j_gene: TRBJ2-1; CDR3nt: TGCGCCAGCAGCCAAGAAGCACTAGAGACCGGTGAGCAGTTCTTC; CDR3aa: CASSQEALETGEQFF
v_gene: TRBV7-2; abundance: many; d_gene: TRBD1; j_gene: TRBJ1-4; CDR3nt: TGTGCCAGCAGCCCCGGAGGACAGGGAAGATCTAATGAAAAACTGTTTTTT; CDR3aa: CASSPGGQGRSNEKLFF
v_gene: TRBV7-2; abundance: many; d_gene: .; j_gene: TRBJ1-1; CDR3nt: TGTGCCAGCAGCTTAGCCGGACCCAGCCTGGCCTTT; CDR3aa: CASSLAGPSLAF
v_gene: TRBV7-2; abundance: many; d_gene: TRBD1; j_gene: TRBJ2-5; CDR3nt: TGTGCCAGCAGCGGGAGGACAGGGGGCGCAGAGACCCAGTACTTC; CDR3aa: CASSGRTGGAETQYF
v_gene: TRBV7-9; abundance: many; d_gene: .; j_gene: TRBJ2-4; CDR3nt: TGTGCCAGCAGCTCCGGCGGGCGTCAGTACTTC; CDR3aa: CASSSGGRQYF
v_gene: TRBV28; abundance: few; d_gene: .; j_gene: TRBJ1-6; CDR3nt: TGTGCCAGCAGTTTCCTTGCGTCTCCCACTCGGGGTTCACCCCTCCACTTT; CDR3aa: CASSFLASPTRGSPLHF
v_gene: TRBV5-1; abundance: many; d_gene: TRBD1; j_gene: TRBJ1-4; CDR3nt: TGCGCCAGCGGACGGGACAGCCTAGAAAAACTGTTTTTT; CDR3aa: CASGRDSLEKLFF
v_gene: TRBV28; abundance: many; d_gene: .; j_gene: TRBJ2-7; CDR3nt: TGTGCCAGCAGCCTCGGAACATACGCCTACGAGCAGTACTTC; CDR3aa: CASSLGTYAYEQYF
v_gene: TRBV12-3/TRBV12-4; abundance: many; d_gene: TRBD1; j_gene: TRBJ1-5; CDR3nt: TGTGCCAGCAGGTCGGGACAGTGGTACAATCAGCCCCAGCATTTT; CDR3aa: CASRSGQWYNQPQHF
v_gene: TRBV11-3; abundance: .; d_gene: TRBD2; j_gene: TRBJ2-2; CDR3nt: TGTGCCAGCAGCTTAGATCTCCGGCTAGCGGGGGGCACGAACACCGGGGAGCTGTTTTTT; CDR3aa: CASSLDLRLAGGTNTGELFF
v_gene: TRBV7-3; abundance: many; d_gene: TRBD2; j_gene: TRBJ2-1; CDR3nt: TGTGCCAGCAGCTTAAGCGGGGGGGCCTCAGGCAATGAGCAGTTCTTC; CDR3aa: CASSLSGGASGNEQFF
v_gene: TRBV24-1; abundance: many; d_gene: .; j_gene: TRBJ1-2; CDR3nt: TGTGCCACCAGTGATGACAGTAGGGGCTACACCTTC; CDR3aa: CATSDDSRGYTF
v_gene: TRBV7-2; abundance: many; d_gene: TRBD2; j_gene: TRBJ2-5; CDR3nt: TGTGCCAGCAGCTCCGGACTAGCGGAAGAGACCCAGTACTTC; CDR3aa: CASSSGLAEETQYF
v_gene: TRBV7-2; abundance: many; d_gene: .; j_gene: TRBJ1-5; CDR3nt: TGTGCCAGCAGCTTAATAGGGGTTAGCAATCAGCCCCAGCATTTT; CDR3aa: CASSLIGVSNQPQHF
v_gene: TRBV19; abundance: .; d_gene: TRBD1; j_gene: TRBJ2-7; CDR3nt: TGTGCCAGCGGACAGGGTGATAGCGACGAGCAGTACTTC; CDR3aa: CASGQGDSDEQYF
v_gene: TRBV7-2; abundance: many; d_gene: .; j_gene: TRBJ2-1; CDR3nt: TGTGCCAGCAGCTTAGATGGTTGGGGCACGGATGAGCAGTTCTTC; CDR3aa: CASSLDGWGTDEQFF
v_gene: TRBV6-9; abundance: .; d_gene: TRBD2; j_gene: TRBJ2-3; CDR3nt: TGTGCCAGCAGTTACTTCCCCGGACGGCTGCTGGGCGGGGGGGCAGCAGATACGCAGTATTTT; CDR3aa: CASSYFPGRLLGGGAADTQYF
v_gene: TRBV28; abundance: .; d_gene: .; j_gene: TRBJ2-3; CDR3nt: TGTGCCAGCAGTTTCTTAGCCCCAGTTAGGCCCACAGATACGCAGTATTTT; CDR3aa: CASSFLAPVRPTDTQYF
v_gene: TRBV7-9; abundance: many; d_gene: .; j_gene: TRBJ1-6; CDR3nt: TGTGCCAGCAGCCCGTCGGTAGATTACGGTTCACCCCTCCACTTT; CDR3aa: CASSPSVDYGSPLHF
v_gene: TRBV20-1; abundance: .; d_gene: .; j_gene: TRBJ1-2; CDR3nt: TGCAGTGCTAGAGGGACGGCTGGCTACACCTTC; CDR3aa: CSARGTAGYTF
v_gene: TRBV19; abundance: few; d_gene: .; j_gene: TRBJ1-6; CDR3nt: TGTGCCAGTAGTATCGACGATAGGTCCCTCCACTTT; CDR3aa: CASSIDDRSLHF
v_gene: TRBV20-1; abundance: few; d_gene: TRBD1; j_gene: TRBJ1-5; CDR3nt: TGCAGTGCTAGAGATTTGACAGGGGGTGATCAGCCCCAGCATTTT; CDR3aa: CSARDLTGGDQPQHF
v_gene: TRBV28; abundance: many; d_gene: .; j_gene: TRBJ2-5; CDR3nt: TGTGCCAGCAGTTTTGGTCTCCTGGGGGAAGAGACCCAGTACTTC; CDR3aa: CASSFGLLGEETQYF
v_gene: TRBV12-3/TRBV12-4; abundance: many; d_gene: .; j_gene: TRBJ2-1; CDR3nt: TGTGCCAGCACCACCACTAACCGGCGGATTAATGAGCAGTTCTTC; CDR3aa: CASTTTNRRINEQFF
v_gene: TRBV6-1; abundance: .; d_gene: .; j_gene: TRBJ2-1; CDR3nt: TGTGCCAGCAGCCGGAAAATGGGCCGAGAAAGCGATGAGCAGTTCTTC; CDR3aa: CASSRKMGRESDEQFF
v_gene: TRBV20-1; abundance: many; d_gene: .; j_gene: TRBJ1-1; CDR3nt: TGCAGTGCTAGACAGGGAGCCATCACTGAAGCTTTCTTT; CDR3aa: CSARQGAITEAFF
v_gene: TRBV7-9; abundance: many; d_gene: .; j_gene: TRBJ1-4; CDR3nt: TGTGCCAGCAGCATACAAGGGGGGTTTCGTGAAAAACTGTTTTTT; CDR3aa: CASSIQGGFREKLFF
v_gene: TRBV11-2; abundance: many; d_gene: .; j_gene: TRBJ1-1; CDR3nt: TGTGCCAGCAGTCTAGACAGCTACACTGAAGCTTTCTTT; CDR3aa: CASSLDSYTEAFF
v_gene: TRBV5-1; abundance: many; d_gene: TRBD2; j_gene: TRBJ2-3; CDR3nt: TGCGCCAGCAGCTGGGGGACTAGTAAGCCAGATACGCAGTATTTT; CDR3aa: CASSWGTSKPDTQYF
v_gene: TRBV14; abundance: many; d_gene: .; j_gene: TRBJ2-1; CDR3nt: TGTGCCAGCAGCCAACTTGGACAAGGCATATACAATGAGCAGTTCTTC; CDR3aa: CASSQLGQGIYNEQFF
v_gene: TRBV10-3; abundance: .; d_gene: TRBD2; j_gene: TRBJ2-5; CDR3nt: TGTGCCATCAGTGCGACTAGCGGGCAAAGGAAAGAGACCCAGTACTTC; CDR3aa: CAISATSGQRKETQYF
v_gene: TRBV6-1; abundance: many; d_gene: .; j_gene: TRBJ1-1; CDR3nt: TGTGCCAGCAGCATCACAGGGAACACTGAAGCTTTCTTT; CDR3aa: CASSITGNTEAFF
v_gene: TRBV19; abundance: few; d_gene: TRBD1; j_gene: TRBJ1-5; CDR3nt: TGTGCCAGCAGGGACAGAGACAATCAGCCCCAGCATTTT; CDR3aa: CASRDRDNQPQHF
v_gene: TRBV6-2/TRBV6-3; abundance: .; d_gene: TRBD1; j_gene: TRBJ1-2; CDR3nt: TGTGCCAGCAGTTACACAAATCCGGGACAGGGGTTTGGCTACACCTTC; CDR3aa: CASSYTNPGQGFGYTF
v_gene: TRBV10-3; abundance: many; d_gene: .; j_gene: TRBJ2-7; CDR3nt: TGTGCCATGGCACCGTCGGGACACCGAAACGAGCAGTACTTC; CDR3aa: CAMAPSGHRNEQYF
v_gene: TRBV4-3; abundance: many; d_gene: .; j_gene: TRBJ1-2; CDR3nt: TGCGCCAGCAGCCAAGAAACCCACCGCGGGAACTATGGCTACACCTTC; CDR3aa: CASSQETHRGNYGYTF
v_gene: TRBV12-3/TRBV12-4; abundance: many; d_gene: .; j_gene: TRBJ2-3; CDR3nt: TGTGCCAGCAGGGAGGGGACGATCGGGCAGTATTTT; CDR3aa: CASREGTIGQYF
v_gene: TRBV2; abundance: .; d_gene: .; j_gene: TRBJ1-1; CDR3nt: TGTGCCAGCAGTGGTTTTCCTGAAGCTTTCTTT; CDR3aa: CASSGFPEAFF
v_gene: TRBV9; abundance: .; d_gene: TRBD2; j_gene: TRBJ2-3; CDR3nt: TGTGCCAGCAGCGTAGGGAAGCGGGGGGTCACAGATACGCAGTATTTT; CDR3aa: CASSVGKRGVTDTQYF